The 12 T cell receptor beta chains listed next were all sequenced from one sample in a study of CD8 T cells in Susac syndrome. RNA amounts of about 0.45 to 1 ug underwent reverse transcription with random hexamers. TCRdb called the immunoSEQ multiplex PCR reads again in MiXCR, with one record for every CDR3 protein. Of about 150,000 distinct CDR3 sequences listed, 85% to 95% were seen once; the top ten hold roughly 0.15%. The source material was CD4+ T cells from PBMCs. The source is a human donor with Susac syndrome.

This clonotype was seen a handful of times. The gene calls are TRBV18 and TRBJ2-3; unclear D gene. Germline V gives CDR1 KGHSH, CDR2 LQKENI. The CDR3 totals 13 residues. Trimming shortened V by 0 bases and J by 6 bases, and 7 bases separated the two germline ends. In nucleotides, the CDR3 is TGTGCCAGCTCACCACCTGACGGGGATACGCAGTATTTT. It is translated as CASSPPDGDTQYF.

The chain has TRBV29-1 and TRBJ1-4; 9 bases agree with TRBD1. This CDR3 contains 14 residues. CDR1 SQVTM and CDR2 ANQGSEA come from the germline V gene. The ends lost 0 bases at V and 8 bases at J; junction bases unmatched: 4. CDR3: CSVEEQGAGEKLFF. The CDR3, as DNA: TGCAGCGTTGAAGAACAGGGGGCGGGAGAAAAACTGTTTTTT.

This chain connects TRBV29-1 to TRBJ2-2, with unresolved D. Germline CDR1 SQVTM, CDR2 ANQGSEA. Trimming shortened V by 2 bases and J by 2 bases, and 9 bases separated the two germline ends. CDR3 length: 14 amino acids. The DNA for the CDR3 is TGCAGCGTTGAAAGAGAGAAAAACACCGGGGAGCTGTTTTTT. It yields the protein CSVEREKNTGELFF.

The genes are TRBV2 and TRBJ1-6; D perhaps matches TRBD1 (6 bases). CDR1 is SNHLY and CDR2 is FYNNEI in the germline V gene. The CDR3 contains 14 residues. V was shortened by 6 bases and J by 14 bases, with 20 bases between the two germline ends. CDR3 residues: CASRGGRGEFSLHF. CDR3 nucleotide sequence: TGTGCCAGCAGAGGAGGTAGGGGGGAATTCTCCCTCCACTTT.

The chain joins TRBV18 to TRBJ1-2; TRBD1 agrees at 7 bases. The V segment lost 6 bases and the J segment 5 bases; nucleotides outside the gene matches: 9. The CDR3 contains 14 residues. CDR1 KGHSH and CDR2 LQKENI come from the germline V gene. The DNA of the CDR3 is TGTGCCAGCTCTCCGGGACAGATTTTTTATGGCTACACCTTC. This gives the protein CASSPGQIFYGYTF.

This chain connects TRBV3-1 to TRBJ2-3; D is possibly TRBD1 or TRBD2 (6 bases each). Germline-derived CDR1 and CDR2 are LGHDT and YNNKEL (reference sequence). Between the trimmed V and J ends, which lost 4 bases and 4 bases, there was a span of 15 bases. The CDR3 totals 15 residues. The chain's CDR3 is CASSLLGGRADTQYF. The CDR3 DNA sequence: TGTGCCAGCAGCCTGTTAGGGGGGCGTGCAGATACGCAGTATTTT.

The V call is TRBV12-3 or TRBV12-4, the J call TRBJ1-3, with D possibly matching TRBD1 (5 bases). This CDR3 has 15 residues. With 7 bases removed from V and 4 bases from J, the gap between germline ends came to 17 bases. As DNA, the CDR3 is TGTGCCAGCATTTGGGCGGGAGGGGTAGGAAACACCATATATTTT. The encoded protein is CASIWAGGVGNTIYF.

V is TRBV29-1 and J is TRBJ2-5; D may correspond to TRBD1 or TRBD2 (7 bases each). V dropped 8 bases and J dropped 4 bases, with 14 bases sitting between them. Germline lookup yields CDR1 SQVTM and CDR2 ANQGSEA. This CDR3 comprises 12 residues. CDR3 in amino acids: CSSRGEGETQYF. The CDR3 nucleotides read TGCAGCTCCAGGGGGGAGGGAGAGACCCAGTACTTC.

J is TRBJ1-5 and V is TRBV27; possibly TRBD1 for D (6 bases). Germline CDR1 reads MNHEY; CDR2 reads SMNVEV (reference sequence). V lost 3 bases, J lost 6 bases, and 9 bases lay in between. The CDR3 has 13 residues. CDR3 in DNA: TGTGCCAGCAGTTTGGGGGCCCTTCAGCCCCAGCATTTT. Residues: CASSLGALQPQHF.

The sample holds a few counts of this clonotype. V usage is TRBV12-3 or TRBV12-4 and J usage is TRBJ2-3; tentatively, D is TRBD2 (6 bases). V gave up 2 bases and J gave up 3 bases, with 6 bases separating them. CDR3 length: 13 residues. The CDR3 sequence is CASSLRGTDTQYF. In DNA, the CDR3 is TGTGCCAGCAGTTTACGGGGGACAGATACGCAGTATTTT.

This sequence joins TRBV6-5 and TRBJ2-7; D is perhaps TRBD2 (7 bases). V lost 2 bases and J lost 5, with 19 bases in between. The CDR3 totals 16 residues. The germline gives CDR1 MNHEY, CDR2 SVGAGI. Here the CDR3 reads CASSYRGGSLGNEQYF. The DNA for the CDR3 is TGTGCCAGCAGTTACAGGGGGGGGTCCCTGGGGAACGAGCAGTACTTC.

This clonotype was recorded only once. The V call is TRBV5-4, the J call TRBJ2-5, with D unclear. This CDR3 comprises 14 residues. Germline V gives CDR1 SGHNT, CDR2 YYREEE (reference sequence). V was shortened by 1 base and J by 2 bases, with 9 bases between the two germline ends. The CDR3 nucleotides read TGTGCCAGCAGCTTGTACGACGCACAAGAGACCCAGTACTTC. Protein: CASSLYDAQETQYF.